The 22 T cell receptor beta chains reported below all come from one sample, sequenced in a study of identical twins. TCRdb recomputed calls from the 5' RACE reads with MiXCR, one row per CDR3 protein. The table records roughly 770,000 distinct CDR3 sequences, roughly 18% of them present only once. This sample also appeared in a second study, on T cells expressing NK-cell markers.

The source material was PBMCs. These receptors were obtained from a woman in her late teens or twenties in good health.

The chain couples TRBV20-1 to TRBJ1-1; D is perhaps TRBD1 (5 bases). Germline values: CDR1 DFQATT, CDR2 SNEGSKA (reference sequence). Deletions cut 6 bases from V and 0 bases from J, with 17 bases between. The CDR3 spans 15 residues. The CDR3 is CSASRVGVLNTEAFF. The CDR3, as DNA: TGCAGTGCCTCACGTGTAGGGGTACTGAACACTGAAGCTTTCTTT.

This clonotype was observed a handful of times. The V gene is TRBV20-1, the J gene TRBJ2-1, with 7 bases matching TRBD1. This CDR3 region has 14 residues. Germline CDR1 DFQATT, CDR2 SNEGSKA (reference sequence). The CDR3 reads CSSKGAADYNEQFF. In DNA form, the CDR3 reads TGCAGCAGCAAGGGGGCAGCGGACTACAATGAGCAGTTCTTC.

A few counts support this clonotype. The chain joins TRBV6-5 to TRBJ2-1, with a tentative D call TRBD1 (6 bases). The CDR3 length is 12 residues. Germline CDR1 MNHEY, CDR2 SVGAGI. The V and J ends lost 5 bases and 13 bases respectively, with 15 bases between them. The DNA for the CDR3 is TGTGCCAGCAGTCCGGACAGCAACCTTCAGTTCTTC. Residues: CASSPDSNLQFF.

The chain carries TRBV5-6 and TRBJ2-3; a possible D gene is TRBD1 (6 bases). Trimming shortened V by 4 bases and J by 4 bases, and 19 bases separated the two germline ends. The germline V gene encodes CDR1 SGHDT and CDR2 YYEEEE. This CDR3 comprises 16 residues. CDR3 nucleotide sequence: TGTGCCAGCAGCGGACCAACAGGGAACAGGGCAGATACGCAGTATTTT. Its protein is CASSGPTGNRADTQYF. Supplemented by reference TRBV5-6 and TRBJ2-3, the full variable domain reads DAGVTQSPTHLIKTRGQQVTLRCSPKSGHDTVSWYQQALGQGPQFIFQYYEEEERQRGNFPDRFSGHQFPNYSSELNVNALLLGDSALYLCASSGPTGNRADTQYFGPGTRLTVL.

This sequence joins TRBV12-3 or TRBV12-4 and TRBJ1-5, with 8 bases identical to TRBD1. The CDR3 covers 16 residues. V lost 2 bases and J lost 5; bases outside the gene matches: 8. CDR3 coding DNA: TGTGCCAGCAGTTTAAGGCAGGGGGCAGGGGATCAGCCCCAGCATTTT. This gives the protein CASSLRQGAGDQPQHF.

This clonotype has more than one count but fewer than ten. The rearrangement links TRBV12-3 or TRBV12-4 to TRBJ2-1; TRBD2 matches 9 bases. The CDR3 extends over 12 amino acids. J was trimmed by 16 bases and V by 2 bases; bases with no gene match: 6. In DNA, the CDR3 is TGTGCCAGCAGTTTACGGCGGGAGGGGGCATTCTTC. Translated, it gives CASSLRREGAFF.

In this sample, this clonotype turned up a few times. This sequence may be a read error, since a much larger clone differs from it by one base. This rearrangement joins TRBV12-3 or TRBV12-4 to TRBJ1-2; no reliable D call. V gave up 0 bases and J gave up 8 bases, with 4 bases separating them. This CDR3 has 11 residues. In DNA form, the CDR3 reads TGTGCCAGCAGTTTAGCATGGGGCTACACCTTC. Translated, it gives CASSLAWGYTF.

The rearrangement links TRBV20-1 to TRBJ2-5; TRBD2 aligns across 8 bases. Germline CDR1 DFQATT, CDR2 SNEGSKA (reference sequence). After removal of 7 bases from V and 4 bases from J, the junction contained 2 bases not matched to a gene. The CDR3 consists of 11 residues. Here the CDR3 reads CSVGRGETQYF. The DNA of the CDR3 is TGCAGTGTCGGGAGGGGAGAGACCCAGTACTTC.

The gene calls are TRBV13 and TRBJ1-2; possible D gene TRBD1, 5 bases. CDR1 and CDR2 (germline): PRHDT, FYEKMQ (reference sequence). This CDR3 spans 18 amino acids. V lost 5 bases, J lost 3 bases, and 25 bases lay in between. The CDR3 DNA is TGTGCCAGCAGCCAAAACTTGGTCTATGGGGCGTCCTACTATGGCTACACCTTC. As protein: CASSQNLVYGASYYGYTF.

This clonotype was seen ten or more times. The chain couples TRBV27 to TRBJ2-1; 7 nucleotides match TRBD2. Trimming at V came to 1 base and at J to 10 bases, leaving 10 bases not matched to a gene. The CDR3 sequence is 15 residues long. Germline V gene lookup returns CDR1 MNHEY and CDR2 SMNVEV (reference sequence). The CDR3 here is CASSLYQRGVGEQFF. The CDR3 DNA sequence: TGTGCCAGCAGTTTATACCAGCGGGGAGTGGGAGAGCAGTTCTTC.

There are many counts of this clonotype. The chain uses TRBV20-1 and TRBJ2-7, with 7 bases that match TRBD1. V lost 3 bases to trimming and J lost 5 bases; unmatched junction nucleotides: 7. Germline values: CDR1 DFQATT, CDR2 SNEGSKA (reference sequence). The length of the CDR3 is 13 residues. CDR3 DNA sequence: TGCAGTGCTAGGCCCGACAGGGACCACGAGCAGTACTTC. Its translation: CSARPDRDHEQYF.

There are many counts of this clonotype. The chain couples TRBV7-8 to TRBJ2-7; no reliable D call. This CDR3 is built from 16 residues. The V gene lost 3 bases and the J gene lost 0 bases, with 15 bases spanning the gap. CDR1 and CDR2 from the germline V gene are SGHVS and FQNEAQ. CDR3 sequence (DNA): TGTGCCAGCAGCTTCTTTGGGGTGGGCAGCTCCTACGAGCAGTACTTC. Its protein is CASSFFGVGSSYEQYF. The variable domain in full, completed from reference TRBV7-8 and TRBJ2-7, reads GAGVSQSPRYKVAKRGQDVALRCDPISGHVSLFWYQQALGQGPEFLTYFQNEAQLDKSGLPSDRFFAERPEGSVSTLKIQRTQQEDSAVYLCASSFFGVGSSYEQYFGPGTRLTVT.

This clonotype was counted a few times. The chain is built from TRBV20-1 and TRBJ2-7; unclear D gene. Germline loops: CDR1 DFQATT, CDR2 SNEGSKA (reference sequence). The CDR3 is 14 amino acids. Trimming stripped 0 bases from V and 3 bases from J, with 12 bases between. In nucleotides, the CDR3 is TGCAGTGCTAGAGATACGGCGCGTTTCTACGAGCAGTACTTC. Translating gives CSARDTARFYEQYF.

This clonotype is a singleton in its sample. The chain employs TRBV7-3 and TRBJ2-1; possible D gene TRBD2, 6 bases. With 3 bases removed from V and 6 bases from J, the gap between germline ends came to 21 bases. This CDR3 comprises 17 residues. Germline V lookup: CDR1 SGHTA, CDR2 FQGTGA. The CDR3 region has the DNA TGTGCCAGCAGCTTTGGCCGGGCCCTATGGCGGGGCAATGAGCAGTTCTTC. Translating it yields CASSFGRALWRGNEQFF.

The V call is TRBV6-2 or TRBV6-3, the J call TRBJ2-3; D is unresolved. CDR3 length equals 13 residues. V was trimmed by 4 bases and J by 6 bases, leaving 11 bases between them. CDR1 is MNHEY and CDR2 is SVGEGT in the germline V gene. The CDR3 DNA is TGTGCCAGCAGTTTTCTCGTGGGGGATACGCAGTATTTT. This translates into CASSFLVGDTQYF.

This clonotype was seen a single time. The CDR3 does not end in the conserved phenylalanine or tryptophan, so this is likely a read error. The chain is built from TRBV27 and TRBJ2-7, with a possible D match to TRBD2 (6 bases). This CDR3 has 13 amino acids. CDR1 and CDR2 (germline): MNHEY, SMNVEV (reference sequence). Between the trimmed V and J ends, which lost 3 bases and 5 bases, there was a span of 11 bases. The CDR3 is CASSFRGRNEQYL. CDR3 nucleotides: TGTGCCAGCAGTTTCCGGGGGAGGAACGAGCAGTACTTA.

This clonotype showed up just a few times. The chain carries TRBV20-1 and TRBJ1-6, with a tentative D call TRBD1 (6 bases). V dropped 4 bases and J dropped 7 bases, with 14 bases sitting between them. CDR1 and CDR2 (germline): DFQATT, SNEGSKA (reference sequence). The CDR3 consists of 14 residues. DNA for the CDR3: TGCAGTGCTATAGGAAGGGGGTTCAATTCACCCCTCCACTTT. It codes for CSAIGRGFNSPLHF.

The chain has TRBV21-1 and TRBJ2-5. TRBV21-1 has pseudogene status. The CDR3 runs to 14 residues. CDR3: CASQSSRRKETQYF. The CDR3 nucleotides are TGTGCCAGCCAATCGAGCAGGCGAAAAGAGACCCAGTACTTC.

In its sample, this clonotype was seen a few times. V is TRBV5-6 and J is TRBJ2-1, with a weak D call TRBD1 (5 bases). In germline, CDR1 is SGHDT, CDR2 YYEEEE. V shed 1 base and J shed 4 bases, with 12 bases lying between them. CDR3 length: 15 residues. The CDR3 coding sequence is TGTGCCAGCAGCTTGAAGGGGTTCGGTTACAATGAGCAGTTCTTC. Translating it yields CASSLKGFGYNEQFF. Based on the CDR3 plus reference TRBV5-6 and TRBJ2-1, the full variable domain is DAGVTQSPTHLIKTRGQQVTLRCSPKSGHDTVSWYQQALGQGPQFIFQYYEEEERQRGNFPDRFSGHQFPNYSSELNVNALLLGDSALYLCASSLKGFGYNEQFFGPGTRLTVL.

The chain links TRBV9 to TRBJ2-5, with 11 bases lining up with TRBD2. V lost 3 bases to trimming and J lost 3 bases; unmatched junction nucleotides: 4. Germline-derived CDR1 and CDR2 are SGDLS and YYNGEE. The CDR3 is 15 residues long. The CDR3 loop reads CASSASGGTEETQYF. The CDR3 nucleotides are TGTGCCAGCAGCGCTAGCGGGGGGACCGAAGAGACCCAGTACTTC.

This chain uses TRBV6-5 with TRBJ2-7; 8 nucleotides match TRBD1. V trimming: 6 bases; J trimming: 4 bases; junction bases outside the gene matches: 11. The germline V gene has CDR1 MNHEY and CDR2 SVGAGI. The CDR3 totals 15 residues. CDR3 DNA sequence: TGTGCCAGCAGCTACCGACAGGGGTGGAGGTACGAGCAGTACTTC. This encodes CASSYRQGWRYEQYF.

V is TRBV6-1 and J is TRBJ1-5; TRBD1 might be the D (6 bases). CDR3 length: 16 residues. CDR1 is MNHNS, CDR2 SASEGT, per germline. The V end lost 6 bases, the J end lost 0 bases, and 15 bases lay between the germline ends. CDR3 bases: TGTGCCAGCAGCTGGGGCTGGACAGATAGCAATCAGCCCCAGCATTTT. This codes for CASSWGWTDSNQPQHF.